These T cell receptor beta chains were read from a single sample in a study of blood T cell repertoires in COVID-19. Assay used: immunoSEQ multiplex PCR; TCRdb lists only in-frame clones, some missing. The sample lists approximately 490,000 clones; more than 85% were seen once. The sample consisted of PBMCs or T cells enriched from blood (not recorded which). Source of these receptors: a woman aged 60-75 years who had recovered from COVID-19. Both conserved end residues are part of each CDR3. The D gene is left open where the match is weak. Not all rows give a size; the values are once, few, many and, for expanded clones, a class.

v_call,clone_size,d_call,j_call,cdr3_aa,cdr3_nt
TRBV24-1,-,TRBD1,TRBJ2-3,CATSEPDRGAQYF,TGTGCCACCAGTGAACCCGACAGGGGGGCGCAGTATTTT
TRBV5-4,once,-,TRBJ1-6,CASSLSDSPLHF,TGTGCCAGCAGCTTGTCGGATTCACCCCTCCACTTT
TRBV4-1,-,-,TRBJ2-4,CASSQRGLAKNIQYF,TGCGCCAGCAGCCAGAGGGGACTAGCCAAAAACATTCAGTACTTC
TRBV14,-,TRBD2,TRBJ2-5,CASSQDSQRGGPETQYF,TGTGCCAGCAGCCAAGATAGCCAGCGGGGGGGCCCAGAGACCCAGTACTTC
TRBV5-1,-,-,TRBJ2-7,CASSWTGGAGEQYF,TGCGCCAGCAGCTGGACCGGAGGGGCAGGCGAGCAGTACTTC
TRBV9,-,-,TRBJ2-2,CASSVGGSTGELFF,TGTGCCAGCAGCGTAGGGGGCTCTACCGGGGAGCTGTTTTTT
TRBV11-3,-,-,TRBJ1-3,CASSFGIAGNTIYF,TGTGCCAGCAGCTTTGGCATCGCCGGAAACACCATATATTTT
TRBV3-1/TRBV3-2,-,TRBD2,TRBJ2-1,CASSSLAGSGAHYNEQFF,TGTGCCAGCAGCTCCTTGGCGGGTAGCGGGGCCCACTACAATGAGCAGTTCTTC
TRBV4-2,-,TRBD1,TRBJ2-2,CASSQAWDRVLAGELFF,TGTGCCAGCAGCCAAGCCTGGGACAGGGTACTTGCCGGGGAGCTGTTTTTT
TRBV5-6,-,-,TRBJ1-1,CASSAGVMNTEAFF,TGTGCCAGCAGCGCAGGGGTAATGAACACTGAAGCTTTCTTT
TRBV5-4,-,-,TRBJ2-3,CASSHIPGGADTQYF,TGTGCCAGCAGCCACATTCCCGGCGGGGCAGATACGCAGTATTTT
TRBV11-2,-,-,TRBJ1-6,CASRWGGVKNSPLHF,TGTGCCAGCAGATGGGGGGGGGTCAAGAATTCACCCCTCCACTTT
TRBV10-3,-,TRBD1,TRBJ1-1,CAITTGGGTEAFF,TGTGCCATCACCACAGGGGGAGGCACTGAAGCTTTCTTT
TRBV7-2,-,TRBD1,TRBJ1-3,CASSLSRQGARGNTIYF,TGTGCCAGCAGCTTATCCCGACAGGGGGCTAGAGGAAACACCATATATTTT
TRBV2,-,-,TRBJ2-2,CASSEQGRVNTGELFF,TGTGCCAGCAGTGAACAGGGCAGGGTGAACACCGGGGAGCTGTTTTTT
TRBV5-4,-,-,TRBJ1-6,CASSLGGLINSPLHF,TGTGCCAGCAGCTTGGGGGGCCTTATTAATTCACCCCTCCACTTT
TRBV21-1,-,-,TRBJ1-1,CASSGCPGTGTGTEAFF,TGTGCCAGCAGCGGTTGTCCCGGGACAGGGACGGGCACTGAAGCTTTCTTT
TRBV5-4,-,-,TRBJ1-2,CASSPQTDLYGYTF,TGTGCCAGCAGCCCCCAGACAGACCTCTATGGCTACACCTTC
TRBV28,-,TRBD2,TRBJ2-1,CASSSSGGDNEQFF,TGTGCCAGCAGTTCTAGCGGGGGGGACAATGAGCAGTTCTTC
TRBV29-1,few,TRBD1,TRBJ2-3,CSVEDRTGSTDTQYF,TGCAGCGTTGAAGATAGGACAGGGAGCACAGATACGCAGTATTTT
TRBV6-2/TRBV6-3,-,-,TRBJ2-7,CASSSDRTSSYEQYF,TGTGCCAGCAGTTCGGACAGAACGAGCTCCTACGAGCAGTACTTC
TRBV6-5,once,-,TRBJ1-2,CASNRWTDYGYTF,TGTGCCAGCAACAGGTGGACAGACTATGGCTACACCTTC
TRBV7-9,-,TRBD1,TRBJ1-4,CASSLGRGTGDEKLFF,TGTGCCAGCAGCTTAGGCAGGGGGACAGGAGATGAAAAACTGTTTTTT
TRBV3-1/TRBV3-2,once,-,TRBJ1-1,CASSQVGRNTEAFF,TGTGCCAGCAGCCAAGTAGGGAGGAACACTGAAGCTTTCTTT
TRBV7-6,-,-,TRBJ1-1,CASSYEPNTEAFF,TGTGCCAGCAGCTATGAGCCGAACACTGAAGCTTTCTTT
TRBV5-8,-,TRBD1,TRBJ1-6,CASSLEGTGNSPLHF,TGTGCCAGCAGCTTGGAGGGGACAGGGAATTCACCCCTCCACTTT
TRBV14,-,-,TRBJ1-4,CASSLGGAPEKLFF,TGTGCCAGCAGCCTGGGGGGGGCGCCTGAAAAACTGTTTTTT
TRBV5-1,-,TRBD2,TRBJ2-3,CASRLPGLQFDTQYF,TGCGCCAGCAGACTGCCGGGACTACAATTCGATACGCAGTATTTT
TRBV12-3/TRBV12-4,few,-,TRBJ2-2,CASSSPNTGELFF,TGTGCCAGCAGTTCCCCTAACACCGGGGAGCTGTTTTTT
TRBV10-3,-,TRBD1,TRBJ1-1,CAISGTGGTEAFF,TGTGCCATCAGTGGGACAGGGGGCACTGAAGCTTTCTTT
TRBV27,-,-,TRBJ1-1,CASSSLTAVNTEAFF,TGTGCCAGCAGTTCCTTGACAGCCGTGAACACTGAAGCTTTCTTT
TRBV5-1,-,-,TRBJ2-5,CASSLVATPGSTQYF,TGCGCCAGCAGCTTGGTGGCTACTCCAGGGTCGACCCAGTACTTC
TRBV27,-,-,TRBJ1-5,CASSLRGGDQPQHF,TGTGCCAGCAGTTTAAGGGGTGGCGATCAGCCCCAGCATTTT
TRBV12-3/TRBV12-4,-,-,TRBJ1-6,CASSRGGGSPLHF,TGTGCCAGCAGTCGGGGGGGCGGTTCACCCCTCCACTTT
TRBV24-1,-,-,TRBJ2-1,CATGGSSYNEQFF,TGTGCCACCGGAGGGAGCTCCTACAATGAGCAGTTCTTC
TRBV6-5,-,-,TRBJ1-3,CASTGQFSGNTIYF,TGTGCCAGCACCGGACAGTTCAGTGGAAACACCATATATTTT
TRBV6-2/TRBV6-3,few,-,TRBJ2-5,CASSNRLGETQYF,TGTGCCAGCAGTAATCGACTAGGGGAGACCCAGTACTTC
TRBV12-3/TRBV12-4,-,-,TRBJ2-7,CASRPTGLYEQYF,TGTGCCAGCAGGCCAACAGGGCTTTACGAGCAGTACTTC
TRBV6-2/TRBV6-3,-,TRBD2,TRBJ2-1,CASSGTRYNEQFF,TGTGCCAGCAGTGGGACTAGGTACAATGAGCAGTTCTTC
TRBV21-1,-,-,TRBJ2-1,CASTRWVRGLYNEQFF,TGTGCCAGCACCCGATGGGTCCGGGGTCTGTACAATGAGCAGTTCTTC
TRBV5-8,-,-,TRBJ1-2,CASSPPPTGTTYGYTF,TGTGCCAGCAGCCCCCCCCCGACAGGAACAACCTATGGCTACACCTTC
TRBV5-1,-,TRBD1,TRBJ2-1,CASSFGGQGDNEQFF,TGCGCCAGCAGCTTTGGGGGACAGGGCGACAATGAGCAGTTCTTC